The clone carrying this TCR beta chain showed up just a few times. What it recognizes is unknown. CDR3 length equals 18 residues. Germline assignment: CDR1 LGHNA and CDR2 YNFKEQ. V was pared by 2 bases and J by 3 bases, with 23 bases between. This entry is derived from a study of STAT5B mutations in CD4+ large granular lymphocyte leukemia. Study-level points and caveats: Top patient clones used TRBV06 genes more often: 8/27 versus 2/35 in controls.

Repertoires were generated with immunoSEQ multiplex PCR, while TCRdb's copy carries only in-frame clones and drops some. The sample carries 30,000 to 35,000 clones, about 87% recorded once. The TCR sequence derives from a human donor in good health. The specimen sequenced was CD4+ T cells from blood buffy coats. The chain recombines TRBV4-2 with TRBJ2-7, with D possibly being TRBD2 (5 bases). The DNA of the CDR3 is TGTGCCAGCAGCCAAAGGACTTCCGAGCTGACTACCTACTACGAGCAGTACTTC. Protein sequence: CASSQRTSELTTYYEQYF.